This TCR beta chain is from a study of CD8 T cells in Susac syndrome. V was pared by 6 bases and J by 7 bases, with 12 bases between. The CDR3 loop spans 12 amino acids. Germline-derived CDR1 and CDR2 are LNHNV and YYDKDF (reference sequence). When the RNA was reverse transcribed, random hexamers were used with an input of 0.5 to 1 ug. TCRdb called the immunoSEQ multiplex PCR reads again in MiXCR, with one record for every CDR3 protein. The sample includes under 200,000 distinct CDR3 sequences, 95% seen only once; the top ten take about 0.16%. The TCR was taken from a human donor with multiple sclerosis. Source material: CD8+ T cells from PBMCs. The chain recombines TRBV15 with TRBJ1-1; D ambiguous. The CDR3 protein is CATSLGRDEAFF. The CDR3 region has the DNA TGTGCCACCAGTCTGGGAAGGGATGAAGCTTTCTTT.